A single T cell receptor beta chain is shown here with its context. Its antigen is still unknown. There are no base qualities to consult, and no much larger clone falls within one base. The entry originates in a study of immune cell composition in non-small cell lung cancer (dated by TCRdb to about 2017). With respect to the entire study: Histologic subtype, mostly lung adenocarcinoma or squamous cell carcinoma, was determined with H&E together with p63, CK5, Napsin A and TTF-1 immunohistochemistry. In supplementary cohort #1, which comprised roughly 10 lung adenocarcinoma cases, paired tumour/lung TCR-beta sequencing was performed and TIL populations were generated so that tumour reactivity could be assessed. TCR-beta sequencing from Adaptive Biotechnologies was done on 32 to 35 paired sets of NSCLC tumour and non-adjacent lung specimens and on around 24 tumour-only specimens. Several tumour specimens with TCR-beta data were rare histological subtypes and were excluded from the subtype comparisons.

Summary of the overall study and its limitations: Significantly higher Top 10 clone scores and productive clonality were observed in lung squamous cell carcinoma than in lung adenocarcinoma tumours. Across 10 adenocarcinoma cases, TIL tumour reactivity correlated strongly with maximal tumour-associated clone frequency but not with overall clonality. Tumour-associated clones >0.5% were found in nearly half of NSCLC cases, namely in over 25% of adenocarcinomas versus about 77% of squamous carcinomas. No significant correlation was found between tumour TCR-beta clonality and smoking pack-years. The reactivity cohort included only approximately 11 cases, and whether tumour-reactive clones share sequences with the dominant in vivo tumour-associated clones was not shown.

CDR1 and CDR2 are drawn from the germline V gene (reference sequence): MNHEY, SMNVEV. From the cysteine through the phenylalanine, the CDR3 covers 13 amino acids. Only the CDR3 part of the read is kept: 39 bases, read in frame from the first base. Relative to germline, V is 3 bases shorter and J is 8 bases shorter, with 10 bases between their ends. A two-step multiplex PCR was used to amplify TCR-beta CDR3 regions from genomic DNA, and Illumina-compatible adaptors were added in the second step. As a commercial immunoSEQ service, TCR-beta immunosequencing was carried out on an Illumina platform. The authors processed their data as follows. Repertoires were summarised as Top 10 Clones, the percentage of T-cell templates from the ten most frequent sequences, and productive clonality. Values for productive clonality spanned 0 to 1, where a value of 1 indicated a monoclonal population. Using log10 scatter plots, tumour-associated clones were identified as sequences that made up at least 0.1% of tumour T-cell templates yet were absent from the matched non-adjacent lung. Student's t-tests were used for two-group comparisons, ANOVA for comparisons across stages, and linear regression for relationships, with analyses done in GraphPad Prism7 and R. TCRdb re-hosts the immuneACCESS table, in-frame sequences only. Its copies lack some clones; in the studies checked, an unresolved V gene accounts for under half of them, and the cause for the rest is not known. Clone size and the V and J calls come from that table; the DNA yielded D and trimming. The sample table contains several thousand clones; only one count was recorded for 76% of them. The ten largest make up roughly 9.9% of the sample.

From frozen aliquots of unsorted single-cell suspensions, genomic DNA was isolated using the QIAamp DNA kit. Surgically resected non-small cell lung cancer tissue was used for the tumour samples. Tissues were received within 2 hours of resection and processed immediately into single-cell suspensions. Tissue was mechanically dissociated and enzymatically digested with DNase I, collagenase I and hyaluronidase for approximately 31 minutes at 37 °C, then filtered and RBC-lysed. The chain is encoded by TRBV27 joined to TRBJ1-4; the D gene identity is not certain. Sequencing was carried out using lung tumor tissue. The TCR was taken from a human donor with non-small cell lung cancer. The nucleotide sequence is TGTGCCAGCAGTTTTCGGGCGGAGGAAAAACTGTTTTTT. It translates to CASSFRAEEKLFF.